At least ten counts were recorded for the clone carrying this T cell receptor beta chain. Its target is not known. PBMCs were sourced from less than 13 ml fresh peripheral blood. V was cut by 4 bases and J by 7 bases, with 12 bases left in between. Germline V lookup: CDR1 SGHRS, CDR2 YFSETQ. The CDR3 length is 13 residues. From RNA transcripts, TCR beta CDR3 regions were amplified. A set of HTBI primers served as the primers for a first-round RT-PCR of the TCR CDR3. TCRdb re-called the multiplex PCR reads with MiXCR, one entry per CDR3 protein. There are around 300,000 distinct CDR3 sequences in the sample; roughly 15% occur only once, and more than 30% lies in the top ten. The source of the sample is a study of T cells in Graves' hyperthyroidism and ophthalmopathy. Study-wide results and limits: Most clonotypes expanded in thyroid above 0.001 were likewise present in blood.

The chain joins TRBV5-1 to TRBJ2-1, with D perhaps TRBD1 or TRBD2 (5 bases each). This clonotype was sampled from a woman aged 45-60 years with Graves' hyperthyroidism that later progressed to Graves' ophthalmopathy. The sample consisted of blood. The CDR3 region is CASSLGTTNEQFF. CDR3 nucleotides: TGCGCCAGCAGCCTCGGGACCACGAATGAGCAGTTCTTC.